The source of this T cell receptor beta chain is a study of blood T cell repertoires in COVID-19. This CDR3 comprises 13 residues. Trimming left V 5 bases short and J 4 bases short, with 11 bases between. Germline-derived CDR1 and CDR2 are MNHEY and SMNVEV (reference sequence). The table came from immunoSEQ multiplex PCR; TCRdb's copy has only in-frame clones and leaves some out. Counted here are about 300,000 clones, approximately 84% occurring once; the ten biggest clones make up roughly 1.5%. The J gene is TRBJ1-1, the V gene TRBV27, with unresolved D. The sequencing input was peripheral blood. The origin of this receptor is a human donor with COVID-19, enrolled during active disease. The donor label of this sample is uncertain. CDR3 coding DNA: TGTGCCAGCAGTCGTGTCCCCGGCACTGAAGCTTTCTTT. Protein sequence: CASSRVPGTEAFF.